This TCR beta chain appears in the sequencing data of a study of technical replicates of blood from several donors. Concerning this clone: One end of the junction fails to match germline, which may point to a read error.

The protocol was immunoSEQ multiplex PCR, while the TCRdb copy is restricted to in-frame clones and leaves out a portion. Among 60,000 to 90,000 clones listed, over 95% were seen once. The germline V gene encodes CDR1 SSHAT and CDR2 FNYEAQ (reference sequence). The CDR3 is 14 amino acids. This rearrangement joins TRBV7-7 to TRBJ2-3, with TRBD1 matching over 9 bases. The sequenced material came from T cells isolated from PBMCs. The receptor was isolated from a human donor in good health. CDR3 in DNA: TGTGCTAGCAGCTTAGAGGCGGGACAGGGTGTTAAGTATTTT. Translation: CASSLEAGQGVKYF.